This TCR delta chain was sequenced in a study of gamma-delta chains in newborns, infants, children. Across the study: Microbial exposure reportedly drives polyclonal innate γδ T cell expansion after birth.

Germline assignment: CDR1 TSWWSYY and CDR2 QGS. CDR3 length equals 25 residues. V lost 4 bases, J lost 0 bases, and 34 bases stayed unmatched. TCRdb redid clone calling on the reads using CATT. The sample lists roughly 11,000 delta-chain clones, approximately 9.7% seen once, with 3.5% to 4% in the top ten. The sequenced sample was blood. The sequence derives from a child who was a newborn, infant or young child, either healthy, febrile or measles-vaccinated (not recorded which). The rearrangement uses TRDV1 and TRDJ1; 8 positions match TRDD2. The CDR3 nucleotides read TGTGCTCTTGGGGTTGCCTTACCCACTTCCTACGGGTACTGGTACGGGGTTCGGTACACCGATAAACTCATCTTT. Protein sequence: CALGVALPTSYGYWYGVRYTDKLIF.